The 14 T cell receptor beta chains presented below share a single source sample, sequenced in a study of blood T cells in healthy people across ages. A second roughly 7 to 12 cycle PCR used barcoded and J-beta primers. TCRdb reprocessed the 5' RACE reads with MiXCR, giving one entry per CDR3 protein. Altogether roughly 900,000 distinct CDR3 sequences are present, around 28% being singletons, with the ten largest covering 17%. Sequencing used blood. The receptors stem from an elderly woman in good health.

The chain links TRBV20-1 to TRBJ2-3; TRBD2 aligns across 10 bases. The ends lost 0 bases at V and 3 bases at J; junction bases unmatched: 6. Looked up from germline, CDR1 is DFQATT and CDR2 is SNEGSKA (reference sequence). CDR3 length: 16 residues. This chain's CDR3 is CSARDGASGGTDTQYF. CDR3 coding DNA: TGCAGTGCTAGAGATGGGGCTAGCGGGGGAACAGATACGCAGTATTTT.

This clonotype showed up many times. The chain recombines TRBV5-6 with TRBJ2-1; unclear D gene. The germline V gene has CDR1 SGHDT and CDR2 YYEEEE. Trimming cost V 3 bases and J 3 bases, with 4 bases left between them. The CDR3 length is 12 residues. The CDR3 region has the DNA TGTGCCAGCAGCTATGGCTACAATGAGCAGTTCTTC. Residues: CASSYGYNEQFF.

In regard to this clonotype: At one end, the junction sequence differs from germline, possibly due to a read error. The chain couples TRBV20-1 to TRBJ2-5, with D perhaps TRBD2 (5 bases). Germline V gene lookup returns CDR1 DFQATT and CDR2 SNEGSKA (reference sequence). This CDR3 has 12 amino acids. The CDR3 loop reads CRATNEGWEQYF. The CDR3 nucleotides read TGCAGGGCTACTAATGAAGGGTGGGAGCAGTACTTC.

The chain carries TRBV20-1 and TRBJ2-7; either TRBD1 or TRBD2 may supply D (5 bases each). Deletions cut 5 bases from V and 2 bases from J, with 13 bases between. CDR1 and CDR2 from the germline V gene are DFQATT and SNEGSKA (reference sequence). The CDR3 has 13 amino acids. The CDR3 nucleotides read TGCAGTGCTGGTATCAGGGAGCCCTACGAGCAGTACTTC. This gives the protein CSAGIREPYEQYF.

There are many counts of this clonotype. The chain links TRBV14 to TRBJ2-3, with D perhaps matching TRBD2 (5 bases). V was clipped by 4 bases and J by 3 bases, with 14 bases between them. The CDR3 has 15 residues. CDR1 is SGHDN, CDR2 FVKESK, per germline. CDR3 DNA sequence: TGTGCCAGCAGCCCAGGAGGTGCGAGGACAGATACGCAGTATTTT. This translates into CASSPGGARTDTQYF.

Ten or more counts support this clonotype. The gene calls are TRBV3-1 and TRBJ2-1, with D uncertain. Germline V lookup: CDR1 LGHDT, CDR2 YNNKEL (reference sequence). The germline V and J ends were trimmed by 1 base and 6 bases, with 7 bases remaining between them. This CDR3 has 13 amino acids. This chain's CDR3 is CASSQGQLNEQFF. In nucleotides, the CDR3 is TGTGCCAGCAGCCAAGGCCAGCTCAATGAGCAGTTCTTC.

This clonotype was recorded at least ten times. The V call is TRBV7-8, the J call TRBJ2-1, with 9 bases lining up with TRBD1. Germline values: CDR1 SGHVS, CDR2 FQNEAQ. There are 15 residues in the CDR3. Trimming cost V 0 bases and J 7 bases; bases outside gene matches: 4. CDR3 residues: CASSLAGQGFNEQFF. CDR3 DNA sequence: TGTGCCAGCAGCTTAGCAGGACAGGGGTTTAATGAGCAGTTCTTC.

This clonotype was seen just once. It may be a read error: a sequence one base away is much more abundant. In nucleotides, the CDR3 is TGTGCCAGCAGTTCAAGCAGGGCTACAGATACGCAGTATTTT. This sequence encodes CASSSSRATDTQYF. The V gene is TRBV12-3 or TRBV12-4, the J gene TRBJ2-3, with D perhaps TRBD1 (5 bases). The CDR3 sequence is 14 residues long. V shed 4 bases and J shed 3 bases, with 11 bases lying between them.

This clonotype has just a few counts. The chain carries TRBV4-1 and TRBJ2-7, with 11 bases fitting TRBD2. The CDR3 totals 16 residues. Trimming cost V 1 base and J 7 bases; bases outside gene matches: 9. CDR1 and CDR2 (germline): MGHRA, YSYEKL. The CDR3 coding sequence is TGCGCCAGCAGCCAAGTTAATAGCGGGGGGGCCCATGAGCAGTACTTC. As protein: CASSQVNSGGAHEQYF.

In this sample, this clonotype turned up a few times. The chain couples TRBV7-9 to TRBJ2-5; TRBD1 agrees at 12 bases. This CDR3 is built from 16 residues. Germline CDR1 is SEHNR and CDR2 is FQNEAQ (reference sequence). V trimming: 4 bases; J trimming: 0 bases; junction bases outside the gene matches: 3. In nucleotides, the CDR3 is TGTGCCAGCAGCTGTGGGGACAGGGGGCACCAAGAGACCCAGTACTTC. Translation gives CASSCGDRGHQETQYF.

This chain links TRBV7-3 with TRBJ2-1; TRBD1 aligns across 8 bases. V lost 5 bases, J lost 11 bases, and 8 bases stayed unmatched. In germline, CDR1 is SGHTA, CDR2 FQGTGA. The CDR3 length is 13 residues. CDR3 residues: CASSPSRTGQQFF. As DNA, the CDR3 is TGTGCCAGCAGCCCCAGTCGGACAGGGCAGCAGTTCTTC.

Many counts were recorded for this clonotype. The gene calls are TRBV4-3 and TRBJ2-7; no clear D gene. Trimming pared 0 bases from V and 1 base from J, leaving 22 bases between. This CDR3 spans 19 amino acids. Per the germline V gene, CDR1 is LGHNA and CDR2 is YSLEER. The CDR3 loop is CASSQEIRSETRDSYEQYF. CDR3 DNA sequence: TGCGCCAGCAGCCAAGAAATACGGTCCGAGACACGAGATTCCTACGAGCAGTACTTC.

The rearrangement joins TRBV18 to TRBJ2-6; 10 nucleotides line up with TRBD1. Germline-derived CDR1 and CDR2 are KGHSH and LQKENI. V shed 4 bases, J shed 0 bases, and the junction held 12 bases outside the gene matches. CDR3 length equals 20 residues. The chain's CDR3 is CASSLNGATGGLSGANVLTF. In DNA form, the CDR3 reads TGTGCCAGCTCACTCAACGGAGCGACAGGGGGCCTCTCTGGGGCCAACGTCCTGACTTTC.

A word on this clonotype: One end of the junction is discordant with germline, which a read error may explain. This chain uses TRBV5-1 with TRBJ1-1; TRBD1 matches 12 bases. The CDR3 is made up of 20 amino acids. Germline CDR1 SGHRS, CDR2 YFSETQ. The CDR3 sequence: CVSRNLGQGASLSVNTEAFF. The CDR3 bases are TGCGTCAGCAGAAATTTGGGACAGGGGGCTTCCTTGTCTGTGAACACTGAAGCTTTCTTT.